A selection of T cell receptor beta chains follows, all from one sample in a study of PD-1 blockade in mismatch repair-deficient tumors. TCRdb's copy holds only in-frame clones and misses some; the assay was immunoSEQ multiplex PCR. This sample yields about 23,000 clones, of which approximately 83% are seen a single time; around 20% belongs to the top ten. This specimen consisted of peripheral blood, obtained 12 weeks after starting pembrolizumab. These receptors originate from an adult with mismatch repair-deficient cancer. The CDR3 runs from the conserved cysteine through the conserved F or W. A D gene is named only where the DNA matches it firmly.

V: TRBV10-1; length: 14; J: TRBJ1-5; D: .; CDR3: CASSLTRGNQPQHF
V: TRBV28; length: 18; J: TRBJ2-2; D: TRBD2; CDR3: CAIETGTSGRFNTGELFF
V: TRBV5-1; length: 14; J: TRBJ2-7; D: TRBD2; CDR3: CASSTRLATYEQYF
V: TRBV30; length: 11; J: TRBJ1-2; D: .; CDR3: CAWSLDYGYTF
V: TRBV12-2; length: 16; J: TRBJ2-7; D: .; CDR3: CASRLGERRKRNEQYF
V: TRBV10-3; length: 15; J: TRBJ2-2; D: TRBD1; CDR3: CAISEATGDTGELFF
V: TRBV5-4; length: 14; J: TRBJ2-1; D: TRBD2; CDR3: CASSSRLAENEQFF
V: TRBV5-6; length: 15; J: TRBJ2-1; D: .; CDR3: CASSLLLGSYNEQFF
V: TRBV11-2; length: 10; J: TRBJ2-1; D: .; CDR3: CASSSNEQFF
V: TRBV19; length: 13; J: TRBJ2-7; D: .; CDR3: CASSIGPNYEQYF
V: TRBV10-3; length: 12; J: TRBJ1-2; D: .; CDR3: CAIRGESYGYTF
V: TRBV7-8; length: 15; J: TRBJ2-5; D: TRBD1; CDR3: CASSLAWQGEETQYF
V: TRBV7-9; length: 16; J: TRBJ2-5; D: .; CDR3: CASSLVTGVRKETQYF
V: TRBV11-1; length: 19; J: TRBJ2-1; D: TRBD2; CDR3: CASSLGRKLAGGSYNEQFF
V: TRBV7-9; length: 15; J: TRBJ1-1; D: .; CDR3: CASSLGAGWDTEAFF
V: TRBV29-1; length: 16; J: TRBJ2-1; D: TRBD1; CDR3: CSVEIEGANSYNEQFF
V: TRBV28; length: 14; J: TRBJ2-7; D: TRBD2; CDR3: CASSSLAGPDEQYF
V: TRBV19; length: 14; J: TRBJ2-1; D: .; CDR3: CASSIGGGSGEQFF
V: TRBV5-1; length: 14; J: TRBJ2-5; D: .; CDR3: CASSLGLSFETQYF
V: TRBV6-5; length: 14; J: TRBJ2-7; D: .; CDR3: CASSYGEGGYEQYF
V: TRBV6-6; length: 14; J: TRBJ2-3; D: .; CDR3: CASSYVSSTDTQYF
V: TRBV11-2; length: 15; J: TRBJ1-1; D: .; CDR3: CASTLGAGDNTEAFF
V: TRBV28; length: 15; J: TRBJ2-3; D: TRBD2; CDR3: CASRKYGLAGDTQYF
V: TRBV6-5; length: 13; J: TRBJ2-5; D: .; CDR3: CASSIGGLETQYF
V: TRBV7-2; length: 13; J: TRBJ1-5; D: .; CDR3: CASSLVQDQPQHF
V: TRBV18; length: 16; J: TRBJ2-7; D: .; CDR3: CASSPKKARLYYEQYF
V: TRBV5-1; length: 12; J: TRBJ2-7; D: .; CDR3: CASSLARDEQYF
V: TRBV6-5; length: 13; J: TRBJ2-7; D: TRBD2; CDR3: CASSYVGGDEQYF
V: TRBV7-2; length: 15; J: TRBJ2-7; D: TRBD1; CDR3: CASSLGTGKGYEQYF
V: TRBV7-8; length: 18; J: TRBJ2-4; D: .; CDR3: CASSFSDSSILAKNIQYF
V: TRBV7-9; length: 17; J: TRBJ1-4; D: .; CDR3: CASSLRAGAATNEKLFF
V: TRBV13; length: 17; J: TRBJ2-1; D: .; CDR3: CASSLGVSVTSYNEQFF
V: TRBV10-3; length: 15; J: TRBJ2-6; D: TRBD1; CDR3: CAIKDRGTGANVLTF
V: TRBV2; length: 16; J: TRBJ2-5; D: .; CDR3: CASSMRADSTSETQYF
V: TRBV13; length: 18; J: TRBJ2-1; D: TRBD2; CDR3: CASSSSGLAGGGDNEQFF
V: TRBV28; length: 15; J: TRBJ2-1; D: .; CDR3: CASSPSPSSYNEQFF
V: TRBV6-1; length: 10; J: TRBJ2-1; D: .; CDR3: CASGNNEQFF
V: TRBV7-2; length: 12; J: TRBJ2-7; D: .; CDR3: CASSPSSYEQYF
V: TRBV10-2; length: 14; J: TRBJ2-1; D: TRBD2; CDR3: CASRGLAGNNEQFF
V: TRBV11-3; length: 15; J: TRBJ1-1; D: .; CDR3: CASSLGMDGNTEAFF
V: TRBV19; length: 17; J: TRBJ2-1; D: TRBD2; CDR3: CASSGTSGTTTYNEQFF
V: TRBV27; length: 14; J: TRBJ1-4; D: .; CDR3: CASRQNRDNEKLFF
V: TRBV30; length: 15; J: TRBJ2-6; D: .; CDR3: CAWSVGGSGANVLTF
V: TRBV6-1; length: 15; J: TRBJ1-1; D: TRBD1; CDR3: CASSARTGMNTEAFF
V: TRBV10-2; length: 16; J: TRBJ2-7; D: TRBD1; CDR3: CASSAFPGQGAREQYF
V: TRBV18; length: 16; J: TRBJ2-1; D: TRBD2; CDR3: CASSPASGESYNEQFF
V: TRBV6-4; length: 14; J: TRBJ2-1; D: TRBD2; CDR3: CASSDSGTSGQQFF
V: TRBV28; length: 13; J: TRBJ2-2; D: .; CDR3: CASGPVNTGELFF
V: TRBV6-1; length: 20; J: TRBJ2-1; D: .; CDR3: CASSERSHGWGKEKYNEQFF
V: TRBV4-1; length: 16; J: TRBJ2-2; D: .; CDR3: CASSQAAGTNTGELFF
V: TRBV6-6; length: 15; J: TRBJ1-5; D: TRBD1; CDR3: CASSYLTGDNQPQHF
V: TRBV30; length: 12; J: TRBJ2-7; D: .; CDR3: CAWSETINEQYF
V: TRBV2; length: 16; J: TRBJ1-1; D: .; CDR3: CASLSSGGRVNTEAFF